The 19 T cell receptor beta chains below all came from one sample that was sequenced in a study of T-cell memory formation after mild COVID-19. TCRdb itself ran the 5' RACE reads through MiXCR, one entry per CDR3 protein. This sample has 550,000 to 600,000 distinct CDR3 sequences; about 20% occur once, and the top ten carry roughly 9.1%. Sequencing was performed on PBMCs or a T cell subset sorted from them (not recorded which). Every receptor here comes from an adult woman who had mild COVID-19 (a few samples of this study predate the infection). Cell type and time point are not known.

This sequence joins TRBV27 and TRBJ2-5; tentative D call: TRBD2 (5 bases). The V end was cut by 5 bases, the J end by 3 bases, with 10 bases between. CDR1 and CDR2 from the germline V gene are MNHEY and SMNVEV (reference sequence). CDR3 length equals 13 residues. CDR3 residues: CASSVRREETQYF. The CDR3 DNA is TGTGCCAGCAGTGTAAGGCGGGAAGAGACCCAGTACTTC.

This clonotype was found a few times. This chain joins TRBV7-9 and TRBJ2-3; TRBD1 is a possible D gene (6 bases). Germline values: CDR1 SEHNR, CDR2 FQNEAQ (reference sequence). The V gene lost 7 bases and the J gene lost 3 bases, with 14 bases spanning the gap. The CDR3 covers 14 residues. CDR3 nucleotides: TGTGCCAGCACCCGCACAGGGCGAACAGATACGCAGTATTTT. This sequence encodes CASTRTGRTDTQYF.

This clonotype was recorded a few times. CDR3 in amino acids: CASSLPVDSNEQFF. CDR3 nucleotides: TGTGCCAGCAGCCTGCCGGTGGACAGCAATGAGCAGTTCTTC. J is TRBJ2-1 and V is TRBV7-9, with a possible D match to TRBD1 (6 bases). This CDR3 is built from 14 residues. The V end lost 5 bases, the J end lost 6 bases, and 14 bases lay between the germline ends. Germline CDR1 SEHNR, CDR2 FQNEAQ (reference sequence).

The table lists this clonotype with a few counts. The chain carries TRBV11-2 and TRBJ2-3; 9 bases are a match to TRBD2. This CDR3 comprises 16 residues. CDR1 SGHAT and CDR2 FQNNGV come from the germline V gene. J was trimmed by 1 base and V by 4 bases; bases with no gene match: 6. CDR3 residues: CASSSGTSLRTDTQYF. The CDR3, as DNA: TGTGCCAGCAGCTCCGGGACTAGCTTACGCACAGATACGCAGTATTTT.

J is TRBJ1-3 and V is TRBV4-1, with 8 bases identical to TRBD1. The CDR3 has 18 residues. The germline V gene has CDR1 MGHRA and CDR2 YSYEKL. Trimming cost V 1 base and J 0 bases; bases outside gene matches: 8. The chain's CDR3 is CASSQGVTGDFSGNTIYF. The CDR3 coding sequence is TGCGCCAGCAGCCAAGGTGTGACAGGGGACTTCTCTGGAAACACCATATATTTT.

This clonotype was counted many times. V usage is TRBV13 and J usage is TRBJ2-2, with 7 bases matching TRBD1. CDR1 and CDR2 from the germline V gene are PRHDT and FYEKMQ (reference sequence). V was clipped by 4 bases and J by 4 bases; unmatched bases: 3. CDR3 length: 14 amino acids. The CDR3 coding sequence is TGTGCCAGCAGCTCGACAGGGAGCACCGGGGAGCTGTTTTTT. Its protein is CASSSTGSTGELFF. The whole variable domain, remainder taken from reference TRBV13 and TRBJ2-2, is AAGVIQSPRHLIKEKRETATLKCYPIPRHDTVYWYQQGPGQDPQFLISFYEKMQSDKGSIPDRFSAQQFSDYHSELNMSSLELGDSALYFCASSSTGSTGELFFGEGSRLTVL.

A few counts support this clonotype. V usage is TRBV3-1 and J usage is TRBJ2-2; 8 bases agree with TRBD1. Germline CDR1 is LGHDT and CDR2 is YNNKEL (reference sequence). V lost 4 bases and J lost 1; bases outside the gene matches: 5. The CDR3 totals 16 residues. CDR3 in DNA: TGTGCCAGCAGCCCATGGGGGACAGGGAACACCGGGGAGCTGTTTTTT. This gives the protein CASSPWGTGNTGELFF.

In its sample, this clonotype was seen a few times. This rearrangement joins TRBV20-1 to TRBJ1-4; D not certain. CDR1 and CDR2 (germline): DFQATT, SNEGSKA (reference sequence). Trimming shortened V by 7 bases and J by 9 bases, and 12 bases separated the two germline ends. This CDR3 is built from 11 residues. The DNA for the CDR3 is TGCAGTGTGGGGAGAGGGAAAAAACTGTTTTTT. This codes for CSVGRGKKLFF.

There are a few counts of this clonotype. The chain joins TRBV6-6 to TRBJ1-6, with 11 bases matching TRBD1. Germline CDR1 reads MNHNY; CDR2 reads SVGAGI (reference sequence). CDR3 length: 15 residues. Germline trimming cut 10 bases from V and 3 bases from J; bases unmatched to any gene: 5. CDR3 amino acids: CATRDRGYYNSPLHF. CDR3 in DNA: TGTGCCACTCGGGACAGGGGGTACTATAATTCACCCCTCCACTTT.

CDR3: CASSVPGQGYNSPLHF. CDR3 bases: TGTGCCAGCAGCGTTCCCGGGCAGGGGTACAATTCACCCCTCCACTTT. The rearrangement uses TRBV7-2 and TRBJ1-6; maybe TRBD1 (6 bases). Trimming cost V 5 bases and J 7 bases, with 18 bases left between them. This CDR3 has 16 amino acids. In germline, CDR1 is SGHTA, CDR2 FQGNSA.

The rearrangement uses TRBV15 and TRBJ2-7; D unclear. Germline-derived CDR1 and CDR2 are LNHNV and YYDKDF (reference sequence). There are 13 residues in the CDR3. The V and J ends lost 0 bases and 7 bases respectively, with 10 bases between them. CDR3 nucleotide sequence: TGTGCCACCAGCAGAGAGCAGTTCTCGGAGCAGTACTTC. It translates to CATSREQFSEQYF.

This clonotype was seen more than once but under ten times. This chain joins TRBV20-1 and TRBJ2-2, with 11 bases that match TRBD1. The J segment lost 6 bases and the V segment lost 2 bases, leaving 5 bases of the junction unmatched. The CDR3 is made up of 15 amino acids. The germline V gene encodes CDR1 DFQATT and CDR2 SNEGSKA (reference sequence). In DNA form, the CDR3 reads TGCAGTGCTAGATCCCGGACAGGGGGCCCCGGGGAGCTGTTTTTT. This encodes CSARSRTGGPGELFF.

The chain joins TRBV30 to TRBJ2-1; D perhaps matches TRBD2 (6 bases). Trimming shortened V by 1 base and J by 6 bases, and 19 bases separated the two germline ends. Germline V gene data show CDR1 as GTSNPN and CDR2 as SVGIG (reference sequence). The CDR3 spans 16 residues. The CDR3 nucleotides read TGTGCCTGGAGTGCCCATAGGAGGGCTGTAGTCAATGAGCAGTTCTTC. This codes for CAWSAHRRAVVNEQFF. Combining the CDR3 with reference TRBV30 and TRBJ2-1 gives the whole variable domain SQTIHQWPATLVQPVGSPLSLECTVEGTSNPNLYWYRQAAGRGLQLLFYSVGIGQISSEVPQNLSASRPQDRQFILSSKKLLLSDSGFYLCAWSAHRRAVVNEQFFGPGTRLTVL.

V gene TRBV7-3 combines with J gene TRBJ2-2; 7 positions agree with TRBD2. The V and J ends lost 5 bases and 7 bases, in that order; junction bases with no gene match: 10. The germline V gene has CDR1 SGHTA and CDR2 FQGTGA. The CDR3 loop spans 15 amino acids. The CDR3 DNA sequence: TGTGCCAGCAGCCCCTCCACGACTAGCCGCGGGGAGCTGTTTTTT. Its protein is CASSPSTTSRGELFF.

V usage is TRBV5-6 and J usage is TRBJ2-1; D is uncertain. The CDR3 totals 12 residues. Per the germline V gene, CDR1 is SGHDT and CDR2 is YYEEEE. Trimming took off 2 bases at V and 9 bases at J, with 9 bases between the two ends. Written as DNA, the CDR3 is TGTGCCAGCAGCTTATCGGGTAGTGAGCAGTTCTTC. It specifies CASSLSGSEQFF. The full variable domain, with the rest looked up from reference TRBV5-6 and TRBJ2-1, is DAGVTQSPTHLIKTRGQQVTLRCSPKSGHDTVSWYQQALGQGPQFIFQYYEEEERQRGNFPDRFSGHQFPNYSSELNVNALLLGDSALYLCASSLSGSEQFFGPGTRLTVL.

The chain joins TRBV3-1 to TRBJ1-1, with 9 bases fitting TRBD1. With 4 bases clipped from V and 1 base from J, the junction kept 10 bases outside the gene matches. There are 17 residues in the CDR3. The germline gives CDR1 LGHDT, CDR2 YNNKEL (reference sequence). The CDR3 DNA is TGTGCCAGCAGCCCTTGGACGGGACAGGGAAAGAACACTGAAGCTTTCTTT. Protein sequence: CASSPWTGQGKNTEAFF.

The rearrangement joins TRBV12-3 or TRBV12-4 to TRBJ1-5; no reliable D call. V was cut by 5 bases and J by 2 bases, with 19 bases left in between. The length of the CDR3 is 17 residues. The CDR3 sequence is CASSLLALRYGNQPQHF. CDR3 sequence (DNA): TGTGCCAGCAGTCTCCTGGCCCTACGGTATGGCAATCAGCCCCAGCATTTT.

This clonotype has more than one count but fewer than ten. The chain employs TRBV5-1 and TRBJ1-2, with TRBD1 as a possible D gene (6 bases). In germline, CDR1 is SGHRS, CDR2 YFSETQ. This CDR3 spans 16 amino acids. Trimming took 3 bases from V and 4 from J, leaving 19 bases between them. In DNA, the CDR3 is TGCGCCAGCAGCTCCATCGACAGGACGGAAGGCTATGGCTACACCTTC. Encoded protein: CASSSIDRTEGYGYTF.

The rearrangement joins TRBV4-2 to TRBJ2-2; the match to TRBD2 covers 11 bases. The CDR3 is made up of 16 amino acids. V was pared by 0 bases and J by 9 bases, with 6 bases of the junction left unmatched. Germline values: CDR1 LGHNA, CDR2 YNFKEQ. CDR3 sequence: CASSQEETSGNRELFF. CDR3 coding DNA: TGTGCCAGCAGCCAAGAAGAGACTAGCGGGAATCGGGAGCTGTTTTTT.